This T cell receptor beta chain came from a study of blood T cell repertoires in COVID-19. As for the study in general: Donors in the United States, Italy and Spain gave samples during acute or convalescent COVID-19.

In the original analysis: Amplifying reference gene primers gave estimates of nucleated cell counts. Libraries were prepared by immunoSEQ multiplex PCR; TCRdb keeps only in-frame clonotypes and omits some of them. From that table come the V and J calls and clone size; the DNA was used to work out D and trimming. The table lists 95,000 to 130,000 clones, approximately 82% of them singletons, with under 3% in the top ten. This clone showed up just a few times. This CDR3 has 12 amino acids. CDR1 and CDR2 from the germline V gene are SGDLS and YYNGEE. With 3 bases removed from V and 6 bases from J, the gap between germline ends came to 7 bases.

The rearrangement uses TRBV9 and TRBJ2-4; possibly TRBD2 for D (5 bases). The clonotype comes from a man aged 25 to 40 with acute or convalescent COVID-19. The sequencing input was peripheral blood. The CDR3 DNA reads as TGTGCCAGCAGCGCGGACTTAAACATTCAGTACTTC. Translation gives CASSADLNIQYF.